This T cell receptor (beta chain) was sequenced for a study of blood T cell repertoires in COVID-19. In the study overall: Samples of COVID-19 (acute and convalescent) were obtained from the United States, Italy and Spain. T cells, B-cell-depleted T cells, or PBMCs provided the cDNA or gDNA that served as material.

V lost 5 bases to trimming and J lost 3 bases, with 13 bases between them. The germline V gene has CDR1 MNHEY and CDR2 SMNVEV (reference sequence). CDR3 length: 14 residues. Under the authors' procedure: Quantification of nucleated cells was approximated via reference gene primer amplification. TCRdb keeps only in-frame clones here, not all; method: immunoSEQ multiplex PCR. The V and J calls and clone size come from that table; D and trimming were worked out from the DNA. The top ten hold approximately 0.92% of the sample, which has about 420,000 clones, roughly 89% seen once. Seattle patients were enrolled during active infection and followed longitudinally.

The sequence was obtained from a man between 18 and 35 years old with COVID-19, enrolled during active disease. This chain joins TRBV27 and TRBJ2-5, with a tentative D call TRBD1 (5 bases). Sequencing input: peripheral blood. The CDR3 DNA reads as TGTGCCAGCAGTCCAATCGGCAGGGAAGAGACCCAGTACTTC. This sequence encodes CASSPIGREETQYF.